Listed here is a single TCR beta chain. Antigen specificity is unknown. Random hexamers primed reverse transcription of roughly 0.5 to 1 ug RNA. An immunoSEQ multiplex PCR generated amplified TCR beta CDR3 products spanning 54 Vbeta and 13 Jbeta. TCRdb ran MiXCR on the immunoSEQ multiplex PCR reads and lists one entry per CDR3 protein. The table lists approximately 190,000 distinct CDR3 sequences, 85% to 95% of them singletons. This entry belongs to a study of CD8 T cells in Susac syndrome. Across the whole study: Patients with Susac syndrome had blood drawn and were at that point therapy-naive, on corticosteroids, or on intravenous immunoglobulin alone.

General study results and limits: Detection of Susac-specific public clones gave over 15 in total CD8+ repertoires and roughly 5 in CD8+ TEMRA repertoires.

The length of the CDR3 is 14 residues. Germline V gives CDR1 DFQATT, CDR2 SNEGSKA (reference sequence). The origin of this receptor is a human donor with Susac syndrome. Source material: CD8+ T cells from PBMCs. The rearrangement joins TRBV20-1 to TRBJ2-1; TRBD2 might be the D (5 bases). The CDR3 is CSTLATLGYNEQFF. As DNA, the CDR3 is TGCAGCACGCTAGCAACCTTAGGCTACAATGAGCAGTTCTTC.